This T cell receptor (beta chain) emerged from a study of blood T cell repertoires in COVID-19. Turning to the study itself: PBMCs, B-cell-depleted T cells, or T cells provided the cDNA or gDNA that made up the material.

Measured with immunoSEQ multiplex PCR; TCRdb has only the in-frame clones, and not every one. The table records some 120,000 clones, about 80% of them present only once. From germline, CDR1 is SGHNT and CDR2 YENEEA. The CDR3 consists of 16 residues. J gave up 1 base and V 4 bases, and 8 bases lay outside the gene matches. The clonotype originates from a man aged 70 or older with active or convalescent COVID-19. Sequences were obtained from peripheral blood. The chain has TRBV11-3 and TRBJ2-7; 9 bases are a match to TRBD2. The CDR3 sequence is CASSSPSSGTSYEQYF. CDR3 coding DNA: TGTGCCAGCAGCTCCCCATCTAGCGGGACGTCCTACGAGCAGTACTTC.